These 5 T cell receptor beta chains came from one sample sequenced in a study of cytomegalovirus exposure and HLA in healthy donors. Primers: 60 Vbeta forward and 13 Jbeta reverse. Using immunoSEQ multiplex PCR, the repertoire was profiled, and TCRdb retains in-frame clones only, with some absent. The sample has some 130,000 clones, 65% to 80% seen once. The sample consisted of PBMCs. Receptor source: a man aged 40-55 years in good health and CMV-seropositive.

The chain carries TRBV5-6 and TRBJ1-3, with D tentatively TRBD1 (6 bases). The length of the CDR3 is 12 residues. CDR1 SGHDT and CDR2 YYEEEE come from the germline V gene. Trimming took off 4 bases at V and 16 bases at J, with 18 bases between the two ends. This CDR3 is CASSPSGGRPYF. CDR3 in DNA: TGTGCCAGCAGCCCCTCGGGGGGGCGCCCGTATTTT.

The rearrangement links TRBV5-4 to TRBJ1-2; no clear D. The CDR3 is 11 amino acids. CDR1 and CDR2 from the germline V gene are SGHNT and YYREEE (reference sequence). With 4 bases removed from V and 5 bases from J, the gap between germline ends came to 6 bases. CDR3 in DNA: TGTGCCAGCAGCCGAGAATATGGCTACACCTTC. The encoded protein is CASSREYGYTF.

V usage is TRBV25-1 and J usage is TRBJ2-3; perhaps TRBD2 as D (6 bases). CDR3 length equals 15 residues. From germline, CDR1 is MGHDK and CDR2 SYGVNS. Trimming stripped 1 base from V and 0 bases from J, with 8 bases between. CDR3 loop: CASSELRGSTDTQYF. The CDR3 region has the DNA TGTGCCAGCAGTGAATTGCGGGGCAGCACAGATACGCAGTATTTT.

The chain recombines TRBV30 with TRBJ2-3; possible D gene TRBD1, 6 bases. The CDR3 runs 15 residues. Germline values: CDR1 GTSNPN, CDR2 SVGIG (reference sequence). V lost 0 bases, J lost 3 bases, and 13 bases lay in between. The CDR3 sequence is CAWSVLRGFTDTQYF. The CDR3 nucleotides are TGTGCCTGGAGTGTACTTAGGGGGTTTACAGATACGCAGTATTTT.

The V and J genes are TRBV5-4 and TRBJ2-5; TRBD1 matches at 10 bases. With the DNA end fitting TRBJ2-7 better, the J assignment may be wrong. Germline V gene data show CDR1 as SGHNT and CDR2 as YYREEE (reference sequence). The CDR3 consists of 17 residues. This CDR3 reads CASSRPGTGVGMYEQYF. The CDR3, as DNA: TGTGCCAGCAGCCGTCCCGGGACAGGGGTGGGTATGTACGAGCAGTACTTC.